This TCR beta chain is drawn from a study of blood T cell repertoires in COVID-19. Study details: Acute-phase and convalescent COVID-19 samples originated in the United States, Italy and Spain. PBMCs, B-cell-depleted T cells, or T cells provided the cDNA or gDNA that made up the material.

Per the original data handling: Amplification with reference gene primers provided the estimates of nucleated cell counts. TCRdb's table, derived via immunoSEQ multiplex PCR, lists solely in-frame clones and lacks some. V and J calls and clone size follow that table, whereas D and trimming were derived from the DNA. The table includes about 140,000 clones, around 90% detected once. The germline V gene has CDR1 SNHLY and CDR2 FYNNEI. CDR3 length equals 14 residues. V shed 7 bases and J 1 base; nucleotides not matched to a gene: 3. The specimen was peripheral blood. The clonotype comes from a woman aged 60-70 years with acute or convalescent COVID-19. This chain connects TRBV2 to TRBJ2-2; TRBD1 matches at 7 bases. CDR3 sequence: CASTRTGNTGELFF. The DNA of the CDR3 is TGTGCCAGCACTCGGACAGGGAACACCGGGGAGCTGTTTTTT.